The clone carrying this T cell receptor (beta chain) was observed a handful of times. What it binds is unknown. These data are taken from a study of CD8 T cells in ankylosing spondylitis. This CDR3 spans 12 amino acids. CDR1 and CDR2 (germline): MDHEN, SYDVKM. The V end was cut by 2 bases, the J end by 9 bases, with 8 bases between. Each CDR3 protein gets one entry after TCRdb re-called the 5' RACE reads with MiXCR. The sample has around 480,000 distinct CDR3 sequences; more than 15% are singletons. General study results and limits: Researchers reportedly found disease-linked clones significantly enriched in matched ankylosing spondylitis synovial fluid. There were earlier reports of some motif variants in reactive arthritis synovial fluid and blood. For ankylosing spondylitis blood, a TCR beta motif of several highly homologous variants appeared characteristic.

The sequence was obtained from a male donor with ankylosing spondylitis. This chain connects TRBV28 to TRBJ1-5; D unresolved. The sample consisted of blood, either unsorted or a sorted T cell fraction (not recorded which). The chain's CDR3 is CASSLEVRPQHF. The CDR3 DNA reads TGTGCCAGCAGTTTAGAAGTTCGGCCCCAGCATTTT.